Below, 20 T cell receptor beta chains from the same sample are listed, as sequenced in a study of shared clonotypes between healthy human individuals. TCRdb keeps only in-frame clones here, not all; method: immunoSEQ multiplex PCR. The sample lists a few million clones, 85% to 95% seen once, with 0.3% to 0.45% in the top ten. Sequenced material: naive CD4+ T cells from PBMCs. Subset given: CD45RA+ positively selected. These TCRs come from a man between 18 and 29 years old in good health. Some clones in this sample may be carry-over from other donors' samples.

V gene TRBV10-3 combines with J gene TRBJ2-3; 8 bases are a match to TRBD2. The germline V gene encodes CDR1 ENHRY and CDR2 SYGVKD. Germline trimming cut 7 bases from V and 2 bases from J; bases unmatched to any gene: 5. The CDR3 runs 14 residues. CDR3 sequence reads: CAIMNSGATDTQYF. The CDR3 DNA follows: TGTGCCATCATGAATAGCGGGGCCACAGATACGCAGTATTTT.

This clone has only one observation. Other DNA sequences in the sample encode the same CDR3. The rearrangement uses TRBV5-1 and TRBJ2-1, with a weak D call TRBD1 (5 bases). V dropped 3 bases and J dropped 9 bases, with 10 bases sitting between them. The CDR3 has 12 amino acids. Germline CDR1 and CDR2: SGHRS and YFSETQ. CDR3 nucleotides: TGCGCCAGCAGCTCTCAGGGCGGTGAGCAGTTCTTC. Its translation is CASSSQGGEQFF.

A word on this clone: The same CDR3 is also encoded by other DNA sequences in this sample. J is TRBJ2-2 and V is TRBV28; the match to TRBD1 covers 8 bases. CDR3 length: 15 residues. J was trimmed by 5 bases and V by 4 bases; bases with no gene match: 6. Germline V gene sequence: CDR1 MDHEN, CDR2 SYDVKM. CDR3 nucleotides: TGTGCCAGCAGTTGGGACAGGCGGAGTACCGGGGAGCTGTTTTTT. It yields the protein CASSWDRRSTGELFF.

V usage is TRBV2 and J usage is TRBJ1-4; maybe TRBD1 (6 bases). Trimming removed 9 bases at V and 1 base at J, with 18 bases between. The CDR3 length is 16 residues. The V gene's germline CDR1 is SNHLY and CDR2 FYNNEI. The CDR3 protein is CASNLLPGQTNEKLFF. The CDR3 DNA follows: TGTGCCAGTAACCTTTTACCGGGACAAACTAATGAAAAACTGTTTTTT.

The chain links TRBV9 to TRBJ2-7; 8 bases are shared with TRBD2. This CDR3 is built from 14 residues. Germline V CDR1 and CDR2: SGDLS, YYNGEE. Trimming took 3 bases from V and 4 from J; bases not matched to a gene: 6. In DNA, the CDR3 is TGTGCCAGCAGCGGAACTAGCGGACATTACGAGCAGTACTTC. As protein: CASSGTSGHYEQYF.

The chain employs TRBV15 and TRBJ1-2; D gene unclear. The CDR3 has 14 residues. CDR1 and CDR2 (germline): LNHNV, YYDKDF (reference sequence). V lost 0 bases and J 8 bases, leaving 13 bases between the germline ends. The DNA of the CDR3 is TGTGCCACCAGCAGAGATCTCGGCTCGTCCGGCTACACCTTC. It yields the protein CATSRDLGSSGYTF.

The V and J genes are TRBV30 and TRBJ1-2, with 7 bases identical to TRBD1. The CDR3 consists of 14 residues. V trimming: 1 base; J trimming: 4 bases; junction bases outside the gene matches: 6. Germline V CDR1 and CDR2: GTSNPN, SVGIG (reference sequence). The DNA of the CDR3 is TGTGCCTGGAGTGGACAGGGACTCCCCTATGGCTACACCTTC. Translated: CAWSGQGLPYGYTF.

The chain couples TRBV29-1 to TRBJ2-7, with 9 bases aligning to TRBD2. V lost 1 base and J lost 0; bases outside the gene matches: 7. This CDR3 has 16 amino acids. Germline-derived CDR1 and CDR2 are SQVTM and ANQGSEA. The CDR3 DNA sequence: TGCAGCGTTGAAGGGCCGCCTAGCGGGACCTCCTACGAGCAGTACTTC. Translated, it gives CSVEGPPSGTSYEQYF.

The chain joins TRBV28 to TRBJ1-4, with unresolved D. With 6 bases removed from V and 4 bases from J, the gap between germline ends came to 9 bases. CDR1 is MDHEN, CDR2 SYDVKM, per germline. The CDR3 consists of 13 residues. The CDR3 loop is CASRTDHNEKLFF. CDR3 nucleotide sequence: TGTGCCAGCAGAACGGATCATAATGAAAAACTGTTTTTT. The full variable domain, its missing parts supplied by reference TRBV28 and TRBJ1-4, is DVKVTQSSRYLVKRTGEKVFLECVQDMDHENMFWYRQDPGLGLRLIYFSYDVKMKEKGDIPEGYSVSREKKERFSLILESASTNQTSMYLCASRTDHNEKLFFGSGTQLSVL.

This rearrangement joins TRBV5-4 to TRBJ2-7, with TRBD1 identical over 9 bases. Germline trimming cut 2 bases from V and 3 bases from J; bases unmatched to any gene: 6. Germline V gene sequence: CDR1 SGHNT, CDR2 YYREEE (reference sequence). The CDR3 loop spans 15 amino acids. The CDR3 DNA reads as TGTGCCAGCAGCTTTAGGAGACAGGGGGACTACGAGCAGTACTTC. It yields the protein CASSFRRQGDYEQYF.

This clone was seen more than once but under ten times. The chain employs TRBV5-1 and TRBJ2-7; D remains unclear. The germline V gene has CDR1 SGHRS and CDR2 YFSETQ. The length of the CDR3 is 13 residues. V lost 4 bases to trimming and J lost 3 bases, with 11 bases between them. The CDR3 DNA follows: TGCGCCAGCAGCCCCGACAACAACTACGAGCAGTACTTC. Protein: CASSPDNNYEQYF. Combining the CDR3 with reference TRBV5-1 and TRBJ2-7 gives the whole variable domain KAGVTQTPRYLIKTRGQQVTLSCSPISGHRSVSWYQQTPGQGLQFLFEYFSETQRNKGNFPGRFSGRQFSNSRSEMNVSTLELGDSALYLCASSPDNNYEQYFGPGTRLTVT.

V and J are TRBV5-1 and TRBJ1-2; maybe TRBD1 (5 bases). Germline-derived CDR1 and CDR2 are SGHRS and YFSETQ. Trimming pared 5 bases from V and 3 bases from J, leaving 17 bases between. The CDR3 contains 15 residues. CDR3 protein: CASSRTGSRDYGYTF. CDR3 in DNA: TGCGCCAGCAGTCGAACAGGTTCTCGGGACTATGGCTACACCTTC.

This chain joins TRBV6-6 and TRBJ2-2; D possibly uses TRBD1 or TRBD2 (5 bases each). V was pared by 0 bases and J by 0 bases, with 8 bases between. This CDR3 spans 16 amino acids. Germline V gene sequence: CDR1 MNHNY, CDR2 SVGAGI (reference sequence). The CDR3 loop is CASSYSGTANTGELFF. The CDR3 bases are TGTGCCAGCAGTTACTCCGGGACGGCGAACACCGGGGAGCTGTTTTTT.

This sequence joins TRBV20-1 and TRBJ2-7; 11 bases align to TRBD1. The germline V gene encodes CDR1 DFQATT and CDR2 SNEGSKA (reference sequence). Trimming removed 7 bases from V and 7 bases from J; junction bases left unmatched: 3. The CDR3 length is 11 residues. CDR3 nucleotides: TGCAGTGGGGACAGGGGGGGAGAGCAGTACTTC. This codes for CSGDRGGEQYF.

V and J are TRBV5-4 and TRBJ1-2; TRBD1 is a possible D gene (5 bases). The ends were cut back, 0 bases at V and 0 bases at J, with 15 bases in the middle. The CDR3 loop spans 17 amino acids. Germline assignment: CDR1 SGHNT and CDR2 YYREEE (reference sequence). The CDR3 protein is CASSLVGRTDSNYGYTF. CDR3 DNA sequence: TGTGCCAGCAGCTTGGTGGGACGGACGGATTCTAACTATGGCTACACCTTC.

V gene TRBV20-1 combines with J gene TRBJ2-2, with D uncertain. The V and J ends lost 6 bases and 3 bases respectively, with 5 bases between them. This CDR3 is built from 11 residues. The V gene's germline CDR1 is DFQATT and CDR2 SNEGSKA (reference sequence). CDR3 protein: CSADYTGELFF. CDR3 nucleotide sequence: TGCAGTGCAGACTACACCGGGGAGCTGTTTTTT.

This chain uses TRBV4-1 with TRBJ2-2; no clear D. Germline CDR1 reads MGHRA; CDR2 reads YSYEKL. V dropped 4 bases and J dropped 0 bases, with 3 bases sitting between them. The CDR3 has 13 residues. The CDR3 DNA follows: TGCGCCAGCAGCCCACCGAACACCGGGGAGCTGTTTTTT. Protein sequence: CASSPPNTGELFF.

A few counts support this clone. The V and J genes are TRBV6-5 and TRBJ1-1; D not resolved. Trimming cost V 6 bases and J 8 bases, with 10 bases left between them. Germline CDR1 is MNHEY and CDR2 is SVGAGI. This CDR3 comprises 11 residues. As DNA, the CDR3 is TGTGCCAGCAGCTTGAAAGGGGAAGCTTTCTTT. This encodes CASSLKGEAFF.

The chain couples TRBV11-3 to TRBJ2-2; 9 nucleotides agree with TRBD2. Germline V gene data show CDR1 as SGHNT and CDR2 as YENEEA. The CDR3 contains 19 residues. Losses at the gene ends were 1 base for V and 2 bases for J; bases not matched to a gene: 11. The CDR3, as DNA: TGTGCCAGCAGCTTAGCGTCAGATGCGGGAGGGATAAACACCGGGGAGCTGTTTTTT. It is translated as CASSLASDAGGINTGELFF.

This rearrangement joins TRBV19 to TRBJ1-2, with D maybe TRBD1 (5 bases). The CDR3 has 13 residues. The germline V and J ends were trimmed by 6 bases and 1 base, with 9 bases remaining between them. CDR1 is LNHDA and CDR2 is SQIVND in the germline V gene (reference sequence). The CDR3 sequence is CASRTQGNYGYTF. CDR3 in DNA: TGTGCCAGTAGGACTCAGGGTAACTATGGCTACACCTTC.